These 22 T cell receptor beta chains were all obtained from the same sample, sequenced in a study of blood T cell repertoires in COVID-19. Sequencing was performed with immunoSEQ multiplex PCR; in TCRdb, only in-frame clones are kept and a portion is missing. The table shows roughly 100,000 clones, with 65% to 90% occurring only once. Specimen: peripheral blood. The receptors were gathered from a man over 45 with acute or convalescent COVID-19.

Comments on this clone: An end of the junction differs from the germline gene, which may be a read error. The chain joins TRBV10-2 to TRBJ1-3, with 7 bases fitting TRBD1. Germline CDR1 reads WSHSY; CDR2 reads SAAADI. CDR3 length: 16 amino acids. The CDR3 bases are TGCGCCGGCAGCGGGACAGCCTCAGACTCTGGAAACACCATATATTTT. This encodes CAGSGTASDSGNTIYF.

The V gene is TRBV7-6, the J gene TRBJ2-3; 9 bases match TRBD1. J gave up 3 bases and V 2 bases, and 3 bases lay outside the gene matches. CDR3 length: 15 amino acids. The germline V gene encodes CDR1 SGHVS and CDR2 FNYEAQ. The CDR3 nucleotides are TGTGCCAGCAGCTTACTCGGGACAGGGACAGATACGCAGTATTTT. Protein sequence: CASSLLGTGTDTQYF. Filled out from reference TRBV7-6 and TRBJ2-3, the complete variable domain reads GAGVSQSPRYKVTKRGQDVALRCDPISGHVSLYWYRQALGQGPEFLTYFNYEAQQDKSGLPNDRFSAERPEGSISTLTIQRTEQRDSAMYRCASSLLGTGTDTQYFGPGTRLTVL.

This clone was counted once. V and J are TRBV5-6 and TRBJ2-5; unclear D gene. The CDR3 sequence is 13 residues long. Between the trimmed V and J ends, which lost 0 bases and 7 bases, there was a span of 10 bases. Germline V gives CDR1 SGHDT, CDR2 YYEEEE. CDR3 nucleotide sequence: TGTGCCAGCAGCTTGGGGGCCGTGGGGACCCAGTACTTC. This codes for CASSLGAVGTQYF.

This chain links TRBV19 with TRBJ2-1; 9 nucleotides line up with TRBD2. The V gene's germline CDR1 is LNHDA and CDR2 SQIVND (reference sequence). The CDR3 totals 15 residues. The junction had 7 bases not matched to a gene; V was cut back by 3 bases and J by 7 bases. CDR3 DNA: TGTGCCAGTAGTATCCTCCTAGCGGGAAGGAATGAGCAGTTCTTC. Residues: CASSILLAGRNEQFF.

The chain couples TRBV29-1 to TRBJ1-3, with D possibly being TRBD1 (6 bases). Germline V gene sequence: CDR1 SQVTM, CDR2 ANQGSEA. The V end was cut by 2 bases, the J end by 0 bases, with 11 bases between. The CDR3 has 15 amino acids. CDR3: CSVEWPGDSGNTIYF. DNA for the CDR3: TGCAGCGTTGAATGGCCAGGGGACTCTGGAAACACCATATATTTT.

CDR3 region: CASSSRQGHEQYF. The DNA for the CDR3 is TGTGCCAGCAGTTCCCGACAGGGCCACGAGCAGTACTTC. The V and J genes are TRBV6-6 and TRBJ2-7, with 7 bases fitting TRBD1. CDR3 length: 13 residues. The V and J ends lost 4 bases and 5 bases, in that order; junction bases with no gene match: 5. Germline V gene data show CDR1 as MNHNY and CDR2 as SVGAGI (reference sequence).

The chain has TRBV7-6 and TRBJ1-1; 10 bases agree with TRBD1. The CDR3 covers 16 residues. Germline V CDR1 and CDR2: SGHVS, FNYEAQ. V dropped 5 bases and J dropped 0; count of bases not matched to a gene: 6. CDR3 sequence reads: CASSPRGTGVNTEAFF. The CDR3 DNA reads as TGTGCCAGCAGCCCTAGAGGGACAGGGGTGAACACTGAAGCTTTCTTT.

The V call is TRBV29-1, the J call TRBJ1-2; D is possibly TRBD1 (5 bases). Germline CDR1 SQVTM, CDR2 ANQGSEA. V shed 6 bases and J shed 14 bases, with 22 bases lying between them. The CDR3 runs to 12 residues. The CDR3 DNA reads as TGCAGCGTCGCTTCGAGACAGTCCCAGCCGACCTTC. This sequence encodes CSVASRQSQPTF.

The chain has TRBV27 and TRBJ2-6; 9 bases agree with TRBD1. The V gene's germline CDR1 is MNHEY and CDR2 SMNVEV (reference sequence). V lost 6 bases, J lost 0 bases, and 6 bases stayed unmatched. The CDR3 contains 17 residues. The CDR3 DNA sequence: TGTGCCAGCAGCCCGGGACAGGGTTACTCTGGGGCCAACGTCCTGACTTTC. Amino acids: CASSPGQGYSGANVLTF.

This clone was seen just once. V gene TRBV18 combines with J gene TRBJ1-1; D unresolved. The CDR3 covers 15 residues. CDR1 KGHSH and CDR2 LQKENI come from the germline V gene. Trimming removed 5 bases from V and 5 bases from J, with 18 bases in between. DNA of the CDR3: TGTGCCAGCTCAAACATCGGACGGGGTGGGACTGAAGCTTTCTTT. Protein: CASSNIGRGGTEAFF.

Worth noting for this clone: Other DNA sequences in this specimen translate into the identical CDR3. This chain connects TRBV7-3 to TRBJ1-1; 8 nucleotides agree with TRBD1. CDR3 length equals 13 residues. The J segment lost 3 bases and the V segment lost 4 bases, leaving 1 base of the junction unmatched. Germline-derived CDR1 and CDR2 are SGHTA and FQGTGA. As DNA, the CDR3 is TGTGCCAGCAGCTCGGACAGGGACACTGAAGCTTTCTTT. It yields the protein CASSSDRDTEAFF.

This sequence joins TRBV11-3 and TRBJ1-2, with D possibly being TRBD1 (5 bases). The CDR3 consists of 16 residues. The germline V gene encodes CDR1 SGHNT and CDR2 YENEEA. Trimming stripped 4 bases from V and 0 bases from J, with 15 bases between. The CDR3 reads CASSWRGGTTNYGYTF. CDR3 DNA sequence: TGTGCCAGCAGCTGGAGGGGCGGCACCACTAACTATGGCTACACCTTC. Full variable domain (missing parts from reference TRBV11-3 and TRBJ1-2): EAGVVQSPRYKIIEKKQPVAFWCNPISGHNTLYWYLQNLGQGPELLIRYENEEAVDDSQLPKDRFSAERLKGVDSTLKIQPAELGDSAVYLCASSWRGGTTNYGYTFGSGTRLTVV.

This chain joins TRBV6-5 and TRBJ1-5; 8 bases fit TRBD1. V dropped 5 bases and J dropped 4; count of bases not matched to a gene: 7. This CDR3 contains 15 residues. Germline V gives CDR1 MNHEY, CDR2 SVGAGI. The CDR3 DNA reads TGTGCCAGCAGTCCTCAGGGGGCCCGGAATCAGCCCCAGCATTTT. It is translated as CASSPQGARNQPQHF.

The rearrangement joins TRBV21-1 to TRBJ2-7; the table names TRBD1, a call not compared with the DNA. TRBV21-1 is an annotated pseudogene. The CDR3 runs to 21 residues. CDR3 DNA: TGTGCCAGCAGCAAAAACATCGGGGGAAAGACGCCGACAGGGTATTCCTACGAGCAGTACTTC. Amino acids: CASSKNIGGKTPTGYSYEQYF.

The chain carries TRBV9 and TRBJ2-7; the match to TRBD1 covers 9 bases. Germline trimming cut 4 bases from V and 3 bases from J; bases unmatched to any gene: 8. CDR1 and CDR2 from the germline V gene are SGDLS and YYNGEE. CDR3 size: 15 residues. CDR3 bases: TGTGCCAGCAGCCCAGCCGGGACAGGGATCTACGAGCAGTACTTC. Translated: CASSPAGTGIYEQYF. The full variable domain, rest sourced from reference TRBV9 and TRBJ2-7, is DSGVTQTPKHLITATGQRVTLRCSPRSGDLSVYWYQQSLDQGLQFLIQYYNGEERAKGNILERFSAQQFPDLHSELNLSSLELGDSALYFCASSPAGTGIYEQYFGPGTRLTVT.

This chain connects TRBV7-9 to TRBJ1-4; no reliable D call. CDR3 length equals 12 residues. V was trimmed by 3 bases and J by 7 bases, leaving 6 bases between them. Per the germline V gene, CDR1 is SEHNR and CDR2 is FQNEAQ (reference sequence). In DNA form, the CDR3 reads TGTGCCAGCAGCTTTCTTAGTGAAAAACTGTTTTTT. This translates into CASSFLSEKLFF.

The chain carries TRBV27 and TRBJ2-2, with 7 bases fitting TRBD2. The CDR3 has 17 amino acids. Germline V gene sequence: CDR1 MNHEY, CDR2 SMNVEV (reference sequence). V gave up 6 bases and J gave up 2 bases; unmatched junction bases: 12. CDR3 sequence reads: CASRNLGLAANTGELFF. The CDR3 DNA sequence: TGTGCCAGCAGGAACCTGGGGCTAGCGGCTAACACCGGGGAGCTGTTTTTT.

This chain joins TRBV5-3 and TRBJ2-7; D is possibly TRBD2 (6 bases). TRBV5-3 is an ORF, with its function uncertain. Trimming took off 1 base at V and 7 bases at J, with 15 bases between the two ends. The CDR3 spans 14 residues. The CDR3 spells CARSLNGGTGEQYF. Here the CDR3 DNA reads TGTGCCAGAAGCTTGAATGGCGGGACGGGTGAGCAGTACTTC.

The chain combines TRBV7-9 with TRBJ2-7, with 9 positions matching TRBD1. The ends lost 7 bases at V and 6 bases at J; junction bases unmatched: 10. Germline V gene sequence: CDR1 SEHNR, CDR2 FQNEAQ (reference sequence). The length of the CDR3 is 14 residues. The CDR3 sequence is CASTLTGGSREQYF. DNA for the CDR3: TGTGCCAGCACTTTGACAGGGGGAAGTCGCGAGCAGTACTTC.

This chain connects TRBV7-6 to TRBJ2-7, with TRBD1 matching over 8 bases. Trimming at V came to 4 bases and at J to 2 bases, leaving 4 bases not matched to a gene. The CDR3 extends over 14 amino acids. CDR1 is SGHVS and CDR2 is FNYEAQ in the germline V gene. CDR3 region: CASSYGTGTYEQYF. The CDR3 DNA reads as TGTGCCAGCAGCTACGGGACAGGTACCTACGAGCAGTACTTC.

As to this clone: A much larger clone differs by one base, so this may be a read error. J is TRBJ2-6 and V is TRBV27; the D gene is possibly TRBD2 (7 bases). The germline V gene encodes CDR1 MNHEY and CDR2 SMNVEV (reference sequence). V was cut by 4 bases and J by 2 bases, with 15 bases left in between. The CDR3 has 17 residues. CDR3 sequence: CASSSAGAPAGANVLTF. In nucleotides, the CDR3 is TGTGCCAGCAGTTCCGCGGGGGCCCCCGCTGGGGCCAACGTCCTGACTTTC.

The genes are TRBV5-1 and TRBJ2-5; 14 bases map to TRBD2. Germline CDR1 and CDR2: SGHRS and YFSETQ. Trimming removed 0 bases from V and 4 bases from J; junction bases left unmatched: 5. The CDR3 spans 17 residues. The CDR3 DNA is TGCGCCAGCAGCTTGGGGGGACTAGCGGGAGAGGGAGAGACCCAGTACTTC. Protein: CASSLGGLAGEGETQYF.